A selection of T cell receptor beta chains follows, all from one sample in a study of cytomegalovirus exposure and HLA in healthy donors. Clones were sequenced by immunoSEQ multiplex PCR, and TCRdb holds only the in-frame ones, with some missing. The sample includes 90,000 to 100,000 clones, over 70% of them seen just once. Source material: PBMCs. The receptors here all came from a woman aged 40 to 50 in good health and CMV-seronegative. CDR3s include the opening cysteine and the closing phenylalanine or tryptophan. D genes are given only for firm matches. Size is stated for part of the rows, as once, few or many counts, or as a class when the clone is expanded.

size: NA; J: TRBJ2-5; V: TRBV6-1; D: TRBD2; CDR3: CAASQRGVETQYF; DNA: TGTGCCGCCTCCCAGCGGGGGGTCGAGACCCAGTACTTC
size: NA; J: TRBJ2-7; V: TRBV5-6; D: TRBD1; CDR3: CASSSRGSYYEQYF; DNA: TGTGCCAGCAGCTCCAGGGGGTCCTACTACGAGCAGTACTTC
size: once; J: TRBJ2-5; V: TRBV7-2; D: NA; CDR3: CASSLVGGQQETQYF; DNA: TGTGCCAGCAGCTTAGTCGGTGGGCAACAAGAGACCCAGTACTTC
size: NA; J: TRBJ2-7; V: TRBV6-6; D: NA; CDR3: CASSYGQGKGYEQYF; DNA: TGTGCCAGCAGTTACGGCCAGGGGAAAGGCTACGAGCAGTACTTC
size: NA; J: TRBJ1-2; V: TRBV29-1; D: NA; CDR3: CSVALAIGSFTF; DNA: TGCAGCGTTGCTCTAGCGATAGGTTCATTCACCTTC
size: NA; J: TRBJ2-7; V: TRBV10-2; D: TRBD2; CDR3: CASGSGRYEQYF; DNA: TGCGCCAGCGGTAGCGGGCGCTACGAGCAGTACTTC
size: NA; J: TRBJ2-1; V: TRBV6-4; D: NA; CDR3: CASRRPLGGSYNEQFF; DNA: TGTGCCAGCAGAAGACCCCTCGGAGGCTCCTACAATGAGCAGTTCTTC
size: once; J: TRBJ2-3; V: TRBV7-2; D: TRBD2; CDR3: CASSPLAGGLTDTQYF; DNA: TGTGCCAGCAGCCCACTAGCGGGGGGTCTCACAGATACGCAGTATTTT
size: NA; J: TRBJ1-1; V: TRBV6-1; D: NA; CDR3: CASRAGGRNTEAFF; DNA: TGTGCCAGCAGGGCCGGGGGGAGGAACACTGAAGCTTTCTTT
size: NA; J: TRBJ2-3; V: TRBV5-6; D: NA; CDR3: CASSGSRATDTQYF; DNA: TGTGCCAGCAGCGGCTCCCGTGCCACAGATACGCAGTATTTT
size: NA; J: TRBJ2-7; V: TRBV4-2; D: NA; CDR3: CASSLARGAPYEQYF; DNA: TGTGCCAGCAGCCTGGCACGGGGGGCCCCCTACGAGCAGTACTTC
size: NA; J: TRBJ2-7; V: TRBV28; D: NA; CDR3: CASSSRGGGTTWEQYF; DNA: TGTGCCAGCAGTTCCCGTGGCGGGGGCACAACCTGGGAGCAGTACTTC
size: NA; J: TRBJ2-2; V: TRBV5-4; D: NA; CDR3: CASRGSGGHTGELFF; DNA: TGTGCCAGCAGGGGATCGGGGGGCCACACCGGGGAGCTGTTTTTT
size: NA; J: TRBJ2-3; V: TRBV4-2; D: NA; CDR3: CASGWAERGAQYF; DNA: TGTGCCAGCGGGTGGGCCGAACGCGGGGCGCAGTATTTT
size: NA; J: TRBJ1-2; V: TRBV23-1; D: NA; CDR3: CASSDSLPSYGYTF; DNA: TGCGCCAGCAGTGACAGTCTCCCGTCCTATGGCTACACCTTC
size: once; J: TRBJ2-1; V: TRBV5-6; D: NA; CDR3: CASSWGTVNEQFF; DNA: TGTGCCAGCAGCTGGGGGACTGTCAATGAGCAGTTCTTC
size: NA; J: TRBJ2-2; V: TRBV6-1; D: NA; CDR3: CASGGEENTGELFF; DNA: TGTGCCAGCGGCGGGGAGGAGAACACCGGGGAGCTGTTTTTT
size: NA; J: TRBJ1-1; V: TRBV5-6; D: TRBD1; CDR3: CASSFLRDSHTEAFF; DNA: TGTGCCAGCAGCTTCTTAAGGGACAGTCATACTGAAGCTTTCTTT
size: NA; J: TRBJ2-1; V: TRBV7-2; D: TRBD2; CDR3: CASSAQPSGSYNEQFF; DNA: TGTGCCAGCAGCGCCCAGCCTAGCGGTTCCTACAATGAGCAGTTCTTC
size: NA; J: TRBJ1-1; V: TRBV7-3; D: TRBD1; CDR3: CASSLGTGGRWAEAFF; DNA: TGTGCCAGCAGCTTGGGGACAGGGGGCAGATGGGCTGAAGCTTTCTTT
size: NA; J: TRBJ2-7; V: TRBV9; D: NA; CDR3: CASSVATGYEQYF; DNA: TGTGCCAGCAGCGTAGCTACCGGTTACGAGCAGTACTTC
size: NA; J: TRBJ1-1; V: TRBV6-5; D: NA; CDR3: CASSYSQGGPEAFF; DNA: TGTGCCAGCAGTTACTCTCAGGGAGGGCCTGAAGCTTTCTTT
size: once; J: TRBJ2-2; V: TRBV5-1; D: TRBD1; CDR3: CASSFTGVNTGELFF; DNA: TGCGCCAGCAGCTTTACAGGGGTGAACACCGGGGAGCTGTTTTTT
size: NA; J: TRBJ1-2; V: TRBV28; D: TRBD1; CDR3: CATGDRGEANYGYTF; DNA: TGTGCCACCGGGGACAGGGGCGAGGCTAACTATGGCTACACCTTC
size: once; J: TRBJ1-2; V: TRBV10-3; D: NA; CDR3: CAISGGGANYGYTF; DNA: TGTGCCATCAGTGGCGGGGGGGCAAACTATGGCTACACCTTC
size: once; J: TRBJ2-3; V: TRBV19; D: TRBD2; CDR3: CASHPGAGGPDTQYF; DNA: TGTGCCAGTCACCCGGGAGCGGGGGGGCCAGATACGCAGTATTTT
size: NA; J: TRBJ1-6; V: TRBV7-3; D: NA; CDR3: CASSPRAHLPGSSYNSPLHF; DNA: TGTGCCAGCAGCCCCCGGGCTCACTTACCGGGGAGCTCCTATAATTCACCCCTCCACTTT
size: NA; J: TRBJ2-3; V: TRBV10-2; D: TRBD2; CDR3: CASSLAGTQYF; DNA: TGCGCCAGCAGTTTAGCGGGCACGCAGTATTTT
size: NA; J: TRBJ1-2; V: TRBV4-1; D: NA; CDR3: CASSQGPVMPYGYTF; DNA: TGCGCCAGCAGCCAAGGTCCAGTCATGCCCTATGGCTACACCTTC
size: NA; J: TRBJ2-4; V: TRBV9; D: TRBD2; CDR3: CASSARAGGTKNIQYF; DNA: TGTGCCAGCAGCGCTAGAGCGGGGGGAACCAAAAACATTCAGTACTTC
size: few; J: TRBJ1-3; V: TRBV14; D: NA; CDR3: CASSQAGLSGNTIYF; DNA: TGTGCCAGCAGCCAAGCAGGCCTCTCTGGAAACACCATATATTTT
size: NA; J: TRBJ1-2; V: TRBV4-2; D: TRBD1; CDR3: CASSQVTGGWGYTF; DNA: TGTGCCAGCAGCCAAGTAACAGGGGGGTGGGGCTACACCTTC